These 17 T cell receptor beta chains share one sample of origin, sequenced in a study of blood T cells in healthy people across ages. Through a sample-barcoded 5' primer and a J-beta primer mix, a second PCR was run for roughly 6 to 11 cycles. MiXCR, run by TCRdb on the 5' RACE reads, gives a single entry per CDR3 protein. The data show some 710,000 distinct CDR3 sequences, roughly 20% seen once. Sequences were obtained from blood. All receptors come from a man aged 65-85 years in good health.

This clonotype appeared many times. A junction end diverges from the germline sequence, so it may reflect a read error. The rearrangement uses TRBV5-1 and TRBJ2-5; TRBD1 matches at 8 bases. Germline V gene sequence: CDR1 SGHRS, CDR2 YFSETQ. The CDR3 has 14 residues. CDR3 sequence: CASSLGDRGIVQHF. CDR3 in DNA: TGCGCCAGCAGCTTGGGTGACAGGGGAATCGTTCAGCACTTC.

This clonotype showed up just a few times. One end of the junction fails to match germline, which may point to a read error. CDR3 DNA: TGTGCCAACAGCCAAGATTTGGACGGTGAAGCTTTCTTT. It translates to CANSQDLDGEAFF. The rearrangement joins TRBV14 to TRBJ1-1; D gene unclear. The CDR3 has 13 amino acids. In germline, CDR1 is SGHDN, CDR2 FVKESK.

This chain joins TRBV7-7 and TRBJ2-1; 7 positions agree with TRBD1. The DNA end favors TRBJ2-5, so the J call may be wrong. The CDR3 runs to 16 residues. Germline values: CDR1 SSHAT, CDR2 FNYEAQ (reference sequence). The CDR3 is CASSLGRQGWQETQYF. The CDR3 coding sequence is TGTGCCAGCAGCTTAGGGAGACAGGGTTGGCAAGAGACCCAGTACTTC.

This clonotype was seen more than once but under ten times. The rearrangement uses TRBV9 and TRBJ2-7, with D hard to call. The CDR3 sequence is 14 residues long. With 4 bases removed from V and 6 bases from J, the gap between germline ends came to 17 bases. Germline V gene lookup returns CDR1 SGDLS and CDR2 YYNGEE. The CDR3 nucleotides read TGTGCCAGCAGCCCGCAGACCGCCTCGGCCGAGCAGTACTTC. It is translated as CASSPQTASAEQYF.

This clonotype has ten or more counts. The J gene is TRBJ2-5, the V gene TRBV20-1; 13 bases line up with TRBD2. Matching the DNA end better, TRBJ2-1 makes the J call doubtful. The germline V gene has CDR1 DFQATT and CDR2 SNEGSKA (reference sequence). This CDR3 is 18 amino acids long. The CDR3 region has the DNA TGCAGTGCTAGAGACCAACTAGCGGGAGGGGCAAACCGTTGGGAGCAGTTCTTC. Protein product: CSARDQLAGGANRWEQFF.

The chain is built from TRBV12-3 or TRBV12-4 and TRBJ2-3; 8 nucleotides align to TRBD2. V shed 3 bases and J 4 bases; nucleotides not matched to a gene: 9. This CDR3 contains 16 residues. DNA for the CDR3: TGTGCCAGCAGTTTGGGGACGGGGGGGGCGGCAGATACGCAGTATTTT. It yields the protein CASSLGTGGAADTQYF.

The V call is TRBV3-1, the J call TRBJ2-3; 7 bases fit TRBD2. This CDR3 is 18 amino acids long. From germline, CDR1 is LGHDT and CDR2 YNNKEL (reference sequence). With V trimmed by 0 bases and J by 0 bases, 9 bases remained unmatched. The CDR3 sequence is CASSQDPGLVTSTDTQYF. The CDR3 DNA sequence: TGTGCCAGCAGCCAAGATCCCGGACTAGTCACTAGCACAGATACGCAGTATTTT.

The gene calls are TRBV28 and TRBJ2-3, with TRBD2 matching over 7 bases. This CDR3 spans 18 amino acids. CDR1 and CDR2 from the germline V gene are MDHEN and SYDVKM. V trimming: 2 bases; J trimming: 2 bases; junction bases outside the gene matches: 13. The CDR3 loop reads CASSLGTRLADPTDTQYF. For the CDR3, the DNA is TGTGCCAGCAGTTTAGGCACCCGGCTAGCGGACCCCACAGATACGCAGTATTTT.

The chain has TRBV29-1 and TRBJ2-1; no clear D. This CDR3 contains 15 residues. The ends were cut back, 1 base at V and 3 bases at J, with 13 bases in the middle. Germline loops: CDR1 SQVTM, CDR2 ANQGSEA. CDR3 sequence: CSVEVVGSGYNEQFF. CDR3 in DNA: TGCAGCGTTGAAGTGGTAGGCTCCGGCTACAATGAGCAGTTCTTC.

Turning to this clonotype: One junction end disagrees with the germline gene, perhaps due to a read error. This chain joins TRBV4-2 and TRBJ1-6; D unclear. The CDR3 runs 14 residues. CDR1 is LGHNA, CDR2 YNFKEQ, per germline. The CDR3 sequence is CASSHAIPGSPLRF. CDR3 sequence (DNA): TGTGCCAGCAGCCATGCAATACCTGGTTCACCCCTCCGCTTT.

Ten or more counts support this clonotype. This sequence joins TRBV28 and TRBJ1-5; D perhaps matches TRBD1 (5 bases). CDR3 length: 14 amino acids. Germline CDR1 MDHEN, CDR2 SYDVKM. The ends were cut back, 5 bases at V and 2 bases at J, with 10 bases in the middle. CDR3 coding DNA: TGTGCCAGCAGTCCACAGGTGGGCAATCAGCCCCAGCATTTT. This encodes CASSPQVGNQPQHF.

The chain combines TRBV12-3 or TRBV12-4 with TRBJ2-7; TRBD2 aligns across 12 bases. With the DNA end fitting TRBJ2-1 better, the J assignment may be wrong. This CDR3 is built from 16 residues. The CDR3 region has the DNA TGTGCCAGCAGTCAGCGGACTAGCGGGACATACAATGAGCAGTTCTTC. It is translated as CASSQRTSGTYNEQFF.

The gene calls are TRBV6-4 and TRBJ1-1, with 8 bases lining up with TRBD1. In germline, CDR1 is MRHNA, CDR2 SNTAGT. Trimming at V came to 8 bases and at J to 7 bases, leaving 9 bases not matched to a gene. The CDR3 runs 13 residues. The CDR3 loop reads CASSRQGWDEAFF. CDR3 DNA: TGTGCCAGCTCTAGACAGGGGTGGGATGAAGCTTTCTTT.

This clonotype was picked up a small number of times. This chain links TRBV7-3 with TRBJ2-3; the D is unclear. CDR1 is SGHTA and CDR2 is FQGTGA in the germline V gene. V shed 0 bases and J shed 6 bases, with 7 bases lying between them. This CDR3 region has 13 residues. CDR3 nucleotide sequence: TGTGCCAGCAGCTTAACAGATCTGGATACGCAGTATTTT. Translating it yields CASSLTDLDTQYF.

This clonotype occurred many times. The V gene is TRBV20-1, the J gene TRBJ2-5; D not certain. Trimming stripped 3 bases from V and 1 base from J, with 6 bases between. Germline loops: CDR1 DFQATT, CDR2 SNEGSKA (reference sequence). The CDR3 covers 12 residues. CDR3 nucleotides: TGCAGTGCTAGCAGAGGCCAAGAGACCCAGTACTTC. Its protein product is CSASRGQETQYF.

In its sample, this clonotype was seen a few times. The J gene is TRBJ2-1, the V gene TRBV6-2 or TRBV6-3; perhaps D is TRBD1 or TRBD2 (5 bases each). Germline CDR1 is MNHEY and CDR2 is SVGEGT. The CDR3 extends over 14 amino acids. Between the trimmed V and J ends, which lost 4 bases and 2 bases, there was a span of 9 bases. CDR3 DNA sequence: TGTGCCAGCAGTTCCCGGGACGCCTACAATGAGCAGTTCTTC. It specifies CASSSRDAYNEQFF.

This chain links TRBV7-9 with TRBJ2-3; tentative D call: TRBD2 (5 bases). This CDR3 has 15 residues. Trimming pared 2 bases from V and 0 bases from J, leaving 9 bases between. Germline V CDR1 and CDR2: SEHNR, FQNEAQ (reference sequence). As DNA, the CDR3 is TGTGCCAGCAGCTTAACTAGTGCCAGCACAGATACGCAGTATTTT. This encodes CASSLTSASTDTQYF.